This T cell receptor (beta chain) derives from a study of blood T cell repertoires in COVID-19. Germline V gene sequence: CDR1 LNHDA, CDR2 SQIVND (reference sequence). J lost 2 bases, V lost 3 bases, and 19 bases had no gene match. The CDR3 runs to 19 residues. Method: immunoSEQ multiplex PCR; TCRdb's copy keeps in-frame clones and lacks some. The repertoire consists of about 59,000 clones, with around three quarters occurring once and the leading ten covering about 3.5%. V gene TRBV19 combines with J gene TRBJ2-7; 7 bases are shared with TRBD1. The receptor comes from a man aged 60 to 69 with acute or convalescent COVID-19. Sequenced sample: peripheral blood. Here the CDR3 DNA reads TGTGCCAGTAGTATCCTTGCTCCTCCTCCGGGACAGCCGGCCTACGAGCAGTACTTC. Amino acid sequence: CASSILAPPPGQPAYEQYF.